The sequence of this T cell receptor beta chain was determined in a study of blood T cell repertoires in COVID-19. Looking at the study overall: Material from acute and convalescent COVID-19 was sourced from the United States, Italy and Spain. T cells, B-cell-depleted T cells, or PBMCs provided the cDNA or gDNA that served as material.

V was pared by 3 bases and J by 5 bases, with 27 bases between. The V gene's germline CDR1 is SGDLS and CDR2 YYNGEE. The CDR3 has 19 residues. Under the authors' procedure: The authors estimated nucleated cell counts from reference gene primer amplification. The protocol was immunoSEQ multiplex PCR, while the TCRdb copy is restricted to in-frame clones and leaves out a portion. V and J calls and clone size come straight from that table; D and trimming were deduced from the DNA. The sample holds 150,000 to 160,000 clones, around 78% seen once. V usage is TRBV9 and J usage is TRBJ1-5; a weak D match, TRBD1 (5 bases). Sequencing used peripheral blood. The TCR was taken from a man of 80 years or more with acute or convalescent COVID-19. Written as DNA, the CDR3 is TGTGCCAGCAGCGCATGTTGCGGGACCGAAAAAACACCCTATCAGCCCCAGCATTTT. It yields the protein CASSACCGTEKTPYQPQHF.